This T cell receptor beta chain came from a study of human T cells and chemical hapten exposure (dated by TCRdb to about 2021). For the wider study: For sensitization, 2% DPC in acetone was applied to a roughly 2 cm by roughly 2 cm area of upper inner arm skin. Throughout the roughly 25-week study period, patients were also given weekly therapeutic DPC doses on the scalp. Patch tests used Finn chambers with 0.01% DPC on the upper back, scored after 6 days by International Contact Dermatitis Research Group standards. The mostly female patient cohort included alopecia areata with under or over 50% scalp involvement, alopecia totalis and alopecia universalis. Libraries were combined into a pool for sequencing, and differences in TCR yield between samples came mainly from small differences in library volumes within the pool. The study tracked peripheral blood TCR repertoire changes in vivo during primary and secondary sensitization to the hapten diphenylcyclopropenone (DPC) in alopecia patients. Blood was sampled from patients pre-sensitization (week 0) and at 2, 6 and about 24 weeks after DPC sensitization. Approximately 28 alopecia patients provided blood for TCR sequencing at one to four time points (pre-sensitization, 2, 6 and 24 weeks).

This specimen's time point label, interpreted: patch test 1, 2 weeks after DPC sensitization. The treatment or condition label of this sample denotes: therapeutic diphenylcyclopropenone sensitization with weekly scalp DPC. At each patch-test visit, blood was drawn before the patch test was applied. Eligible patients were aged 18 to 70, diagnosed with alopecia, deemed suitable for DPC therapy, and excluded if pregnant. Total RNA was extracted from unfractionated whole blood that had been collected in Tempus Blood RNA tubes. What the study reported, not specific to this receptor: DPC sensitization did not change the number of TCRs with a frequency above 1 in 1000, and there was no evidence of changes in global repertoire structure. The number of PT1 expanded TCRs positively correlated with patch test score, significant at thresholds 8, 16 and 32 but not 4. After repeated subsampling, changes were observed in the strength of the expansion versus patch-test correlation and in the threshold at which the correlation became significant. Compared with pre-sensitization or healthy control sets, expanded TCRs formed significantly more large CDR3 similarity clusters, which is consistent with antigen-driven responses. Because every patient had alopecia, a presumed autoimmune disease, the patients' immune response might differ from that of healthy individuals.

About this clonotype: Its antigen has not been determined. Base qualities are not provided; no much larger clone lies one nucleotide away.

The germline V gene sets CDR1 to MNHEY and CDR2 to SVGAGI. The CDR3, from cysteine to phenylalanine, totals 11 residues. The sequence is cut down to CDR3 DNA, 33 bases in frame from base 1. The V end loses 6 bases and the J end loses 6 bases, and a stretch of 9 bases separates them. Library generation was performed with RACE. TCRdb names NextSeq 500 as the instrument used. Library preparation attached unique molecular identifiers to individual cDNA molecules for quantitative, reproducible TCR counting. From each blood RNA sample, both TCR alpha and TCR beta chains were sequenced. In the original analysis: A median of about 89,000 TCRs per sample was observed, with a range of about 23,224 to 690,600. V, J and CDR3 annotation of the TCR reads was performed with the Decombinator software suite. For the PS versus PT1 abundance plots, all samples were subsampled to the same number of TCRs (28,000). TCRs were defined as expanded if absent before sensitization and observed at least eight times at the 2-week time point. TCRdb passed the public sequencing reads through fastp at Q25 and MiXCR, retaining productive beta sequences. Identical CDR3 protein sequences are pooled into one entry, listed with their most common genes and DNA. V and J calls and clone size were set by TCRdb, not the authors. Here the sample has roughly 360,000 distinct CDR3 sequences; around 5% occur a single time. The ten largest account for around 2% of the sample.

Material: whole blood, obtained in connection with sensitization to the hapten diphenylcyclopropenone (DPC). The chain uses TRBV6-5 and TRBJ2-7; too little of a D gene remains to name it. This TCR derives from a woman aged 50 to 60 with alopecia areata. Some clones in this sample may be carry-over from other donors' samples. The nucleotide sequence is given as TGTGCCAGCAGCCAGTTACTCGAGCAGTACTTC. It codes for CASSQLLEQYF.